This TCR beta chain was identified during a study of cytomegalovirus exposure and HLA in healthy donors. CDR3 size: 16 residues. Trimming at V came to 4 bases and at J to 4 bases, leaving 13 bases not matched to a gene. Germline assignment: CDR1 SGHAT and CDR2 FQNNGV. The PCR employed 60 Vbeta primers together with 13 Jbeta primers. Generated by immunoSEQ multiplex PCR, the TCRdb table keeps only in-frame clones and is missing some. Of roughly 130,000 clones listed, roughly 70% are singletons. The sequenced sample was PBMCs. The TCR comes from a man aged 35-49 years in good health and CMV-seropositive. The chain joins TRBV11-2 to TRBJ2-7, with 7 bases identical to TRBD2. The CDR3 reads CASSYTGTIPSYEQYF. CDR3 nucleotide sequence: TGTGCCAGCAGCTACACTGGGACTATACCATCGTACGAGCAGTACTTC. Using reference TRBV11-2 and TRBJ2-7 for the parts outside the CDR3, the full variable domain is EAGVAQSPRYKIIEKRQSVAFWCNPISGHATLYWYQQILGQGPKLLIQFQNNGVVDDSQLPKDRFSAERLKGVDSTLKIQPAKLEDSAVYLCASSYTGTIPSYEQYFGPGTRLTVT.